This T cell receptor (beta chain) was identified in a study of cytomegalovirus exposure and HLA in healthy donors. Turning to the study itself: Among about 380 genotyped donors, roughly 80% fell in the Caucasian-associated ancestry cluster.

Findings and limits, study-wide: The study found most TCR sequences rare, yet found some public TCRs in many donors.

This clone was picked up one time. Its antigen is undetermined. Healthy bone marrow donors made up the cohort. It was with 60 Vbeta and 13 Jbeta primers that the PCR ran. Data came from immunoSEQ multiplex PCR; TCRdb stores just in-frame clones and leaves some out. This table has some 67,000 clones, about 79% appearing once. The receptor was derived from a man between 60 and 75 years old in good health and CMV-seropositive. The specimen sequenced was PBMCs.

This CDR3 reads CASSSRAAGGYNEQFF. The CDR3 region has the DNA TGTGCCAGTAGTTCGAGGGCAGCGGGGGGATACAATGAGCAGTTCTTC. The gene calls are TRBV19 and TRBJ2-1; 9 positions match TRBD2. The length of the CDR3 is 16 residues. Losses at the gene ends were 5 bases for V and 4 bases for J; bases not matched to a gene: 9. Germline-derived CDR1 and CDR2 are LNHDA and SQIVND (reference sequence).